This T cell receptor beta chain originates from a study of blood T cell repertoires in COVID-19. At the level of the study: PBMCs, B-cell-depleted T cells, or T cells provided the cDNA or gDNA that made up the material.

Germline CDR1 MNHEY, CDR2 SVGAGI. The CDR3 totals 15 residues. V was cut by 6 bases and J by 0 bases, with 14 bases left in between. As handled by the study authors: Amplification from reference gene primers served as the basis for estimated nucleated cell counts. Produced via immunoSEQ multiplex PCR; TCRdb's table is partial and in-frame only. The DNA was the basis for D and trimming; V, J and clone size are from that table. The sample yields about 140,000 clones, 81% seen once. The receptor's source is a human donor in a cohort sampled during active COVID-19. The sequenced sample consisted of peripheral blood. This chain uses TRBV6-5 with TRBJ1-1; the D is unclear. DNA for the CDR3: TGTGCCAGCAGACCACTACAGAGGGTGAACACTGAAGCTTTCTTT. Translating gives CASRPLQRVNTEAFF.